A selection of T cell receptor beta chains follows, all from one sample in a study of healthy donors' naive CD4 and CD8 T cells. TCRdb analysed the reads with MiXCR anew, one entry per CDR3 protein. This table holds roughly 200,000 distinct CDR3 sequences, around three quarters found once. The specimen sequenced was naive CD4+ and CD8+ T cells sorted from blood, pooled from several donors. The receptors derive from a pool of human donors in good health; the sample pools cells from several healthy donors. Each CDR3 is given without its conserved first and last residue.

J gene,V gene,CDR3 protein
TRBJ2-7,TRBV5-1,ASSLVDTTYSYEQY
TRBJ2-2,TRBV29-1,SILGVSGTGELF
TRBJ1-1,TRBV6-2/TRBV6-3,ASSSAGKDTEAF
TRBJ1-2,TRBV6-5,ASSYPGASHYGYT
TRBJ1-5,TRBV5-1,ASSSDGVNQPQH
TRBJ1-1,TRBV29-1,SVGGGLEAF
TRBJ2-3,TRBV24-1,ATSDLGLAGGDTQY
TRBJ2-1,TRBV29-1,SVAGTSGPSSYNEQF
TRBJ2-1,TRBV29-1,SVPDTSYNEQF
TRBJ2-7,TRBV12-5,ASGPADRGSNEQY
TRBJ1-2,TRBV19,ASSYQGSLSGYT
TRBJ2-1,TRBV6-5,ASRVAGQNYNEQF
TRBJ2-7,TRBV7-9,ASSFQGDEQY
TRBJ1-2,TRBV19,ASSIDPGDYGYT
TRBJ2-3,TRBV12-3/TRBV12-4,ASRKAGALDTQY
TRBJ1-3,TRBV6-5,ASCLQGVVDTIY
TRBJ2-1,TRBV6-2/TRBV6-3,ASSYQGLAWEQF
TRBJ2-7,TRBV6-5,ASSYSRETYEQY
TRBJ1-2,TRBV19,ASSIGYPLGYGYT
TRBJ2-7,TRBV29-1,SASSSLSSYEQY
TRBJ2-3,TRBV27,ASSGWGTDTQY
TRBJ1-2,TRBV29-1,SVGGSNYGYT